This T cell receptor beta chain was obtained from a study of T-cell memory formation after mild COVID-19. Trimming cost V 4 bases and J 5 bases; bases outside gene matches: 6. Germline assignment: CDR1 DFQATT and CDR2 SNEGSKA (reference sequence). The CDR3 runs to 13 residues. TCRdb independently ran MiXCR on the 5' RACE reads; one entry per CDR3 protein. The sample lists 260,000 or so distinct CDR3 sequences, approximately 15% occurring once. The chain links TRBV20-1 to TRBJ1-2; 8 nucleotides align to TRBD1. The source is a man in his late teens or twenties who had mild COVID-19 (a few samples of this study predate the infection). Cell type and time point are not known. The sample taken for sequencing was PBMCs or a T cell subset sorted from them (not recorded which). The CDR3 nucleotides are TGCAGTGCTACGGACAGGGTGGGTTATGGCTACACCTTC. This codes for CSATDRVGYGYTF.